This T cell receptor (beta chain) was sequenced during a study of response to subunit inactivated influenza vaccine (dated by TCRdb to between 2017 and 2018). The study in broad terms: Deep quantitative profiling of the T cell receptor repertoire was used in the study to follow responses to a trivalent subunit inactivated influenza vaccine. Summary of the overall study and its limitations: According to the authors, only a limited number of new T cells may be recruited by each seasonal influenza vaccination.

V is clipped by 2 bases and J by 0 bases, and the sequence between their germline boundaries is 11 bases long. According to the germline V gene (reference sequence), CDR1 reads DFQATT and CDR2 reads SNEGSKA. The cysteine opens and the phenylalanine closes a CDR3 of 15 amino acids. The kept DNA is CDR3 alone, 45 bases in frame from the first base. This clonotype was observed at least ten times. Its antigen is unknown. No base qualities exist here, and no much larger clone lies one base off it. The library relied on RT-PCR. Sequenced on an Illumina HiSeq 2500. The public reads were reanalyzed by TCRdb: fastp trimming at Q25, MiXCR alignment, in-frame beta chains only. Rows are combined by CDR3 protein, so each entry shows the most common genes and DNA. The sample includes 550,000 to 600,000 distinct CDR3 sequences, with approximately 10% observed a single time. The ten largest make up 9.5% to 13% of the sample.

This TCR derives from a man in his fifties who received an inactivated influenza vaccine. Donor details come from another sample of the same person, matched by shared clones. Sequences were derived from PBMCs from blood, sampled on the day of vaccination. The chain is assembled from TRBV20-1 and TRBJ1-5; the D gene lacks a confident call. The DNA reads as follows: TGCAGTGCTAGACAGGCATCCCATAGCAATCAGCCCCAGCATTTT. Its translation is CSARQASHSNQPQHF.